The entry below gives a single TCR beta chain sequence along with its context. The entry originates in a study of PD-L1 blockade in urothelial cancer. The table came from immunoSEQ multiplex PCR; TCRdb's copy has only in-frame clones and leaves some out. The repertoire holds over 15,000 clones, with 70% to 90% as singletons. Time point defined: pretreatment peripheral blood. The germline CDR1 and CDR2 sequences are KGHSH and LQKENI. The CDR3 has 16 amino acids. Trimming cost V 1 base and J 9 bases, with 19 bases left between them. The chain combines TRBV18 with TRBJ2-1; D is ambiguous. This receptor was obtained from a man aged 65-85 years with urothelial cancer. The sample here was PBMCs, taken around atezolizumab (anti-PD-L1) treatment. CDR3 amino acids: CASSPRPGSSKAEQFF. DNA of the CDR3: TGTGCCAGCTCACCACGTCCAGGATCTTCTAAGGCTGAGCAGTTCTTC.